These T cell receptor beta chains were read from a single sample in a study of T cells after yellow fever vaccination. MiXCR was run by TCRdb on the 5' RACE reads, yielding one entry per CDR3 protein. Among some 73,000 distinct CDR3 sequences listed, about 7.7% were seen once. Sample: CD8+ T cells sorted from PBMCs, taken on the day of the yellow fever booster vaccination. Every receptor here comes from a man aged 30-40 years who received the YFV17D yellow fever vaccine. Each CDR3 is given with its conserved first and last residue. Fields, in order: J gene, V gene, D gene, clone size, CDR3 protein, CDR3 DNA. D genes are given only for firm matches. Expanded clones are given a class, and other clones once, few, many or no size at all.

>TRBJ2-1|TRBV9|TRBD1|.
CASSVMGQYNEQFF
TGTGCCAGCAGCGTAATGGGACAGTACAATGAGCAGTTCTTC
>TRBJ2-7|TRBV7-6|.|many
CASSLGGAAPYEQYF
TGTGCCAGCAGCTTAGGGGGGGCGGCACCCTACGAGCAGTACTTC
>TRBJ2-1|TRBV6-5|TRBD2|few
CASSYGWGGRSYNEQFF
TGTGCCAGCAGTTACGGTTGGGGCGGGAGATCCTACAATGAGCAGTTCTTC
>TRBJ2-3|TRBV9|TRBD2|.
CASSVDGGRSTDTQYF
TGTGCCAGCAGCGTAGATGGCGGGAGGAGCACAGATACGCAGTATTTT
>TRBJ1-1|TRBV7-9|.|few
CASSFDGGFTEAFF
TGTGCCAGCAGCTTCGACGGGGGGTTCACTGAAGCTTTCTTT
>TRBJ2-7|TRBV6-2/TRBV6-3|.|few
CASSYDPSDFFYEQYF
TGTGCCAGCAGTTACGACCCGAGCGATTTCTTTTACGAGCAGTACTTC
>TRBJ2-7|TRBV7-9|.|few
CASSSLRYEQYF
TGTGCCAGCAGTTCTTTACGGTACGAGCAGTACTTC
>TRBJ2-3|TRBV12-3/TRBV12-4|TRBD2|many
CASRETSGEGDTQYF
TGTGCCAGCAGAGAGACTAGCGGGGAGGGAGATACGCAGTATTTT
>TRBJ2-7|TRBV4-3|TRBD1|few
CASSPDRAAYEQYF
TGCGCCAGCAGTCCGGACAGGGCGGCATACGAGCAGTACTTC
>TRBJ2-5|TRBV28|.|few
CASRRYQETQYF
TGTGCCAGCCGACGGTACCAAGAGACCCAGTACTTC
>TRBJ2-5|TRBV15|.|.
CATTRSSIETQYF
TGTGCCACCACCCGGTCTAGCATCGAGACCCAGTACTTC
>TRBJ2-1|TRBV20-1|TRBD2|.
CSASWIGTSGLNEQFF
TGCAGTGCTAGCTGGATAGGGACTAGCGGGCTTAATGAGCAGTTCTTC
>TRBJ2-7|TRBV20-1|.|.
CSARYRNYEQYF
TGCAGTGCTAGATACAGAAACTACGAGCAGTACTTC
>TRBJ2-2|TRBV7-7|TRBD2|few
CASSWGPGGTGELFF
TGTGCTAGCAGCTGGGGTCCGGGAGGAACCGGGGAGCTGTTTTTT
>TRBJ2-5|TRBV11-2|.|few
CASSFGLVWETQYF
TGTGCCAGCAGCTTCGGCCTGGTTTGGGAGACCCAGTACTTC
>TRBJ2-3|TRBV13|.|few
CASSLLSRTITDTQYF
TGTGCCAGCAGCTTACTCTCTCGGACCATCACAGATACGCAGTATTTT
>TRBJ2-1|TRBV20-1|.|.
CSATDSYNEQFF
TGCAGTGCTACTGACTCCTACAATGAGCAGTTCTTC
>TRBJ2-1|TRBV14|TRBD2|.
CASSQPGTSGYNEQFF
TGTGCCAGCAGCCAGCCCGGGACTAGCGGTTACAATGAGCAGTTCTTC
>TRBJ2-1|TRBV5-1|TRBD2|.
CASTKVGLAFYNEQFF
TGCGCCAGCACGAAGGTCGGACTAGCGTTCTACAATGAGCAGTTCTTC
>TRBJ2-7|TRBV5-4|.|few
CASSVGQGEGEQYF
TGTGCCAGCAGCGTGGGGCAGGGGGAGGGCGAGCAGTACTTC
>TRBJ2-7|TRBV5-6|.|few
CASSLTSYSYEQYF
TGTGCCAGCAGCTTGACCAGCTACTCCTACGAGCAGTACTTC
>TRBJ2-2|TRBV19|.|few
CASSWRANTGELFF
TGTGCCAGTAGTTGGAGGGCAAACACCGGGGAGCTGTTTTTT
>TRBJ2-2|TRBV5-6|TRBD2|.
CASSLRGLGLAGNTNTGELFF
TGTGCCAGCAGCTTGCGGGGGCTTGGACTAGCGGGGAACACGAACACCGGGGAGCTGTTTTTT
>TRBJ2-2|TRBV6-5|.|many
CASSYTPPDTGELFF
TGTGCCAGCAGTTACACGCCCCCCGACACCGGGGAGCTGTTTTTT
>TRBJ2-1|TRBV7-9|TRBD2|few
CASSPSAGLSYNEQFF
TGTGCCAGCAGCCCCTCAGCGGGATTGTCTTACAATGAGCAGTTCTTC
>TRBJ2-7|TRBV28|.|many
CASSFQKIYEQYF
TGTGCCAGCAGTTTCCAAAAGATCTACGAGCAGTACTTC
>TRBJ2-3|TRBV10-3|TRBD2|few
CAISEVAAGGFRTDTQYF
TGTGCCATCAGTGAAGTGGCAGCGGGAGGTTTTCGCACAGATACGCAGTATTTT
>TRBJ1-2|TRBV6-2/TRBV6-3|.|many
CASSPPSYLDGYTF
TGTGCCAGCAGTCCGCCCAGCTACCTAGATGGCTACACCTTC
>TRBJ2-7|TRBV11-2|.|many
CASSLGGSSYEQYF
TGTGCCAGCAGTTTAGGGGGGAGCTCCTACGAGCAGTACTTC
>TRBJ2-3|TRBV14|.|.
CASSQIRALGVKDTQYF
TGTGCCAGCAGCCAGATCAGAGCACTTGGAGTTAAGGATACGCAGTATTTT
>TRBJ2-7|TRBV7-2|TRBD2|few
CASSQTPTSGERAEQYF
TGTGCCAGCAGCCAAACCCCGACTAGCGGGGAACGGGCCGAGCAGTACTTC
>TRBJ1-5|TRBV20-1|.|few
CSAGLGQPQHF
TGCAGTGCAGGATTGGGACAGCCCCAGCATTTT
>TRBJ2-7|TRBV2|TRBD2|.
CASGTSGNLYEQYF
TGTGCCAGCGGGACTAGCGGGAACCTCTACGAGCAGTACTTC
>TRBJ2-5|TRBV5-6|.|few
CASNNRGAAQETQYF
TGTGCCAGCAACAACCGGGGGGCGGCCCAAGAGACCCAGTACTTC
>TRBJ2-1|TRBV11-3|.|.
CASSSGPLSYNEQFF
TGTGCCAGCAGCTCAGGACCCCTCTCCTACAATGAGCAGTTCTTC
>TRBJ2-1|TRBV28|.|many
CASSIGSPFNEQFF
TGTGCCAGCAGCATCGGGAGCCCGTTCAATGAGCAGTTCTTC
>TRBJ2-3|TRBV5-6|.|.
CASSLGTLTQYF
TGTGCCAGCAGCTTGGGGACTTTGACGCAGTATTTT
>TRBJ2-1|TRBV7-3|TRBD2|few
CASSLGTSANEQFF
TGTGCCAGCAGCTTGGGGACTAGCGCCAATGAGCAGTTCTTC
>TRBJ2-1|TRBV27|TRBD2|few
CATNPQTSGTGEQFF
TGTGCCACCAACCCCCAGACTAGCGGGACCGGTGAGCAGTTCTTC
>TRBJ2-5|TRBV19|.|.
CASSLLGVKQETQYF
TGTGCCAGTAGTCTCTTAGGGGTGAAGCAAGAGACCCAGTACTTC
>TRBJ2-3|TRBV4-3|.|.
CASSQEREPINTDTQYF
TGCGCCAGCAGCCAAGAACGGGAGCCCATTAACACAGATACGCAGTATTTT
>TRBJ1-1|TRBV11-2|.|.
CASSPPKTNTEAFF
TGTGCCAGCAGCCCCCCCAAAACGAACACTGAAGCTTTCTTT
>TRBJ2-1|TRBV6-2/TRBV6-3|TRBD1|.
CASSLDRGRRNEQFF
TGTGCCAGCAGTCTCGACAGGGGGCGCCGGAATGAGCAGTTCTTC
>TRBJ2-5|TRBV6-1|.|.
CASSEIAGGQETQYF
TGTGCCAGCAGTGAAATAGCTGGGGGTCAAGAGACCCAGTACTTC
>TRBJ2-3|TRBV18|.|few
CASSPSRDHTDTQYF
TGTGCCAGCTCACCATCCCGGGACCACACAGATACGCAGTATTTT